This entry describes one TCR beta chain. The antigen this receptor binds is unknown. Base qualities are not at hand, and no much larger clone is one base apart. This sample is drawn from a study of blood T cell repertoires in COVID-19 (dated by TCRdb to about 2020). In terms of the full investigation: Collaborator samples came from the United States, Italy and Spain and covered acute and convalescent phases of COVID-19. The repertoires were released in a freely available public database meant as a resource for research on the immune response to SARS-CoV-2. Where HLA class I and class II types were available, the types were taken from metadata supplied by the sample provider, not from assay-based typing. The material from the prospective study consisted of cDNA or gDNA derived from T cells, B-cell-depleted T cells, or PBMCs. The dataset comprised deeply sampled blood TCRbeta repertoires from subjects exposed to, actively infected with, or recovered from COVID-19. The sample metadata nearly always contained a de-identified subject ID, COVID-19 status, age in years and sex. The samples were drawn from two sources: the first 160 participants of the ongoing ImmuneRACE study, and some 1,300 subjects contributed by 6 global collaborators. General findings and caveats noted by the study authors: How much clinical and demographic metadata was included differed by source and by participant, and the metadata was provided uncurated.

TCRbeta CDR3 regions were amplified from genomic DNA by means of the immunoSEQ Assay, a bias-controlled multiplex PCR. Regarding the original processing steps: The number of nucleated cells in each sample was estimated from the amplification of reference gene primers within the assay. To quantify the absolute abundance of each unique TCRbeta CDR3 rearrangement, sequence reads were collapsed and filtered. For each sample, productive Simpson clonality was calculated as the square root of Simpson's diversity index over productive rearrangements. What TCRdb holds here is the immuneACCESS table cut down to in-frame rearrangements. Part of the clones is not present; checked against another copy, under half of the missing clones reflect an unresolved V gene, and the others are unexplained. D and trimming were read from the DNA, whereas the V and J calls and clone size are those reported in that table. The sample contains under 60,000 clones, more than 90% of them found a single time. Around 4.2% of the sample belongs to the ten largest clones.

Each collaborating institution followed its own protocols to collect whole blood in K2EDTA tubes. For TCRbeta analysis, collaborator samples were shipped as frozen whole blood, as isolated PBMCs, or as DNA extracted from either sample type. Looking up the germline V gene yields CDR1 KGHSH and CDR2 LQKENI. The CDR3 has 16 amino acids, counting the end cysteine and phenylalanine. Left in the record is the CDR3 DNA by itself, 48 bases read in frame from the first base. Trimmed from V: 3 bases; trimmed from J: 5 bases; junction bases lacking a gene match: 6. The receptor chain draws on TRBV18 and TRBJ2-2, with 10 middle bases fitting TRBD1. The source of this sequence is a middle-aged man with acute or convalescent COVID-19. Sequencing input: peripheral blood. The DNA sequence follows: TGTGCCAGCTCACCTCAGGACAGGGGGGAAACCGGGGAGCTGTTTTTT. Its amino acids are CASSPQDRGETGELFF.